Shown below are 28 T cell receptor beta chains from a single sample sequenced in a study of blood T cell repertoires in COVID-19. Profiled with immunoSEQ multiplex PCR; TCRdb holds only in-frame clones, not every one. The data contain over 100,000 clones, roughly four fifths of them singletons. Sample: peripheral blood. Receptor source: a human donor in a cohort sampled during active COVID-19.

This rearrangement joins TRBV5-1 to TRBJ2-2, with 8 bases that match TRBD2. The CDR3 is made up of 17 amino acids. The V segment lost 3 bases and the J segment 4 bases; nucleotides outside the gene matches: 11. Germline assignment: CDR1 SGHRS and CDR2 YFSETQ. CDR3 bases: TGCGCCAGCAGCTGGGGAAGCGGGAGCCAGAGCACCGGGGAGCTGTTTTTT. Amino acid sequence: CASSWGSGSQSTGELFF. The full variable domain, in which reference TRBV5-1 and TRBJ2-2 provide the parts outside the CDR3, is KAGVTQTPRYLIKTRGQQVTLSCSPISGHRSVSWYQQTPGQGLQFLFEYFSETQRNKGNFPGRFSGRQFSNSRSEMNVSTLELGDSALYLCASSWGSGSQSTGELFFGEGSRLTVL.

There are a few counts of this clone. The CDR3 is CASSFGLEGGQYF. The CDR3 DNA reads TGCGCCAGCAGCTTCGGACTCGAAGGCGGGCAGTACTTC. The V call is TRBV5-1, the J call TRBJ2-7, with D tentatively TRBD2 (5 bases). Looked up from germline, CDR1 is SGHRS and CDR2 is YFSETQ. V lost 2 bases to trimming and J lost 9 bases, with 15 bases between them. The CDR3 is 13 residues long.

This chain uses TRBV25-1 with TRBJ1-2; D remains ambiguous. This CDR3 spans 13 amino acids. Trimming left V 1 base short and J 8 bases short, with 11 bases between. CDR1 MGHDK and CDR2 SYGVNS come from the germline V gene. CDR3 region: CASSESGLRGYTF. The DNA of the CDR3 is TGTGCCAGCAGTGAATCCGGTTTACGAGGCTACACCTTC.

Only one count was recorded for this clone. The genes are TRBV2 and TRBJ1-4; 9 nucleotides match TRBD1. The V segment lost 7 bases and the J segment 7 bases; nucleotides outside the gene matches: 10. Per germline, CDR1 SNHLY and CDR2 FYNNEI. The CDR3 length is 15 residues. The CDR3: CASKIPGTGFEKLFF. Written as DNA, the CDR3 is TGTGCCAGCAAAATTCCCGGGACAGGGTTTGAAAAACTGTTTTTT.

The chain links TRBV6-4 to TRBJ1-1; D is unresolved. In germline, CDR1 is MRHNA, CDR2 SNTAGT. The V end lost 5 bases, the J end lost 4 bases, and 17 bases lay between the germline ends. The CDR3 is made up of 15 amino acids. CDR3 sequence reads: CASSRTWGRGTEAFF. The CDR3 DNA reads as TGTGCCAGCAGTCGCACGTGGGGTCGGGGCACTGAAGCTTTCTTT.

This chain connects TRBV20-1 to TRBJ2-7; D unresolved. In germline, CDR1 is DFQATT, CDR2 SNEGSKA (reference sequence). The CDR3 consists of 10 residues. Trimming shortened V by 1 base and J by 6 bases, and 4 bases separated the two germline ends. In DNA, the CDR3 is TGCAGTGCTAGAGGGGCCGAGCAGTACTTC. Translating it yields CSARGAEQYF.

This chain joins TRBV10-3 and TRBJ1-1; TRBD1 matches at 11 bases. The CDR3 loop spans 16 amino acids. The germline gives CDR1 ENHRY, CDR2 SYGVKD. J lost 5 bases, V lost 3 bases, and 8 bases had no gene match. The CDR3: CAISDQDRGLSTEAFF. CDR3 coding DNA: TGTGCCATCAGTGATCAGGACAGGGGGCTGAGTACTGAAGCTTTCTTT.

CDR3 residues: CASSGGLGGANEKLFF. The CDR3 nucleotides read TGCGCCAGCAGCGGAGGTCTGGGGGGAGCTAATGAAAAACTGTTTTTT. The gene calls are TRBV10-1 and TRBJ1-4, with D possibly TRBD1 on 5 matching bases. Germline loops: CDR1 WNHNN, CDR2 SYGVQD (reference sequence). The CDR3 is 16 amino acids. Trimming cost V 6 bases and J 3 bases, with 17 bases left between them.

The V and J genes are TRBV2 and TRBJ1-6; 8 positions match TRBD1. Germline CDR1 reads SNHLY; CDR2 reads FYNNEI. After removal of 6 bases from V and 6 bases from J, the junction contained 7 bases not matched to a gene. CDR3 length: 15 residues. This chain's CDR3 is CASRDRVTANSPLHF. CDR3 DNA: TGTGCCAGCAGGGACAGGGTGACGGCTAATTCACCCCTCCACTTT.

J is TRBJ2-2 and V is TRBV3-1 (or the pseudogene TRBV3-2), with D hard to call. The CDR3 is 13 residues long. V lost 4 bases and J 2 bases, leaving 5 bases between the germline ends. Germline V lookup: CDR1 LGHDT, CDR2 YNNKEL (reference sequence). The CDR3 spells CASSRDNTGELFF. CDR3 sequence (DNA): TGTGCCAGCAGCCGCGATAACACCGGGGAGCTGTTTTTT.

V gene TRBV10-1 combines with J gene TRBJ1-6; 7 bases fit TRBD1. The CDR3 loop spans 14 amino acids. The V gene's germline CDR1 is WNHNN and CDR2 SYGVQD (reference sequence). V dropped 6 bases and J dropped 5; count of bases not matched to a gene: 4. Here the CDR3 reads CASRRDSHNSPLHF. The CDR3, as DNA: TGCGCCAGCAGGCGGGACAGCCATAATTCACCCCTCCACTTT.

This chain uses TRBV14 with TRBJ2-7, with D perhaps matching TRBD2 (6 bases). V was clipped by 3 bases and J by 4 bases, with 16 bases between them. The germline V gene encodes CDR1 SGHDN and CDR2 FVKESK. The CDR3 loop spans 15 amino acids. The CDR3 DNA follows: TGTGCCAGCAGCCAGCGGGACGGCGGGCTGTACGAGCAGTACTTC. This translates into CASSQRDGGLYEQYF.

The chain's CDR3 is CASSSQGGYGYTF. The CDR3 coding sequence is TGTGCCAGCAGTTCACAGGGGGGCTATGGCTACACCTTC. The rearrangement joins TRBV28 to TRBJ1-2; TRBD1 aligns across 8 bases. The germline V gene encodes CDR1 MDHEN and CDR2 SYDVKM. The CDR3 runs 13 residues. V shed 4 bases, J shed 4 bases, and the junction held 2 bases outside the gene matches.

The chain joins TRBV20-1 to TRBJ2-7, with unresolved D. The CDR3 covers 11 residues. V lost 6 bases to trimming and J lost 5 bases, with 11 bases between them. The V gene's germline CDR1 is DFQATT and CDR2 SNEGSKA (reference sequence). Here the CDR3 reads CSARGLNEQYF. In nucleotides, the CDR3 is TGCAGTGCCCGTGGCCTGAACGAGCAGTACTTC.

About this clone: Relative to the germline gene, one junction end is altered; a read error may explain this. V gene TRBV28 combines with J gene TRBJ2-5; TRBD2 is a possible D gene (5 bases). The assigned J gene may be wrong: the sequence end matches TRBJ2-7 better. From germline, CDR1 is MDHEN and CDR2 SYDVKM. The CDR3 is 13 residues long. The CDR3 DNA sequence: TGTGACAGCAGTTACGGGGTCCCCTACGAGCAGTACTTC. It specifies CDSSYGVPYEQYF.

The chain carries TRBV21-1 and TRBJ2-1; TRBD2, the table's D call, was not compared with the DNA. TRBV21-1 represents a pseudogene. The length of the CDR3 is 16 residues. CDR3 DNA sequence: TGTGCCAGCAGCAAGGGACTAGCGGGAGTAGAATGCGAGCAGTTCTTC. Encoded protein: CASSKGLAGVECEQFF.

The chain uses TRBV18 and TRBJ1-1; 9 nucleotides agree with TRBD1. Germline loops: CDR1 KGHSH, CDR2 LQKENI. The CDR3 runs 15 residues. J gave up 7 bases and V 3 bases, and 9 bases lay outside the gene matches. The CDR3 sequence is CASSPRQGEWGEAFF. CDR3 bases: TGTGCCAGCTCACCGAGACAGGGGGAATGGGGTGAAGCTTTCTTT.

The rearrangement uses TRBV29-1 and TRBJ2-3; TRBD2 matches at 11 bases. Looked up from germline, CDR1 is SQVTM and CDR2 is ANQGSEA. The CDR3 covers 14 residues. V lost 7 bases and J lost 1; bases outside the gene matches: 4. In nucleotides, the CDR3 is TGCAGCGCTACGACTAGCGGGGGCACAGATACGCAGTATTTT. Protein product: CSATTSGGTDTQYF.

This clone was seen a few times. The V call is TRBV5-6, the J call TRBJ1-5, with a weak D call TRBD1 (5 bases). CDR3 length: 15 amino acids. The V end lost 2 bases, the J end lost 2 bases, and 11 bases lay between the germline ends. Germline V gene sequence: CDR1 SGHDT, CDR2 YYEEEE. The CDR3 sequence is CASSLGGVGNQPQHF. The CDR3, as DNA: TGTGCCAGCAGCTTAGGAGGGGTCGGCAATCAGCCCCAGCATTTT.

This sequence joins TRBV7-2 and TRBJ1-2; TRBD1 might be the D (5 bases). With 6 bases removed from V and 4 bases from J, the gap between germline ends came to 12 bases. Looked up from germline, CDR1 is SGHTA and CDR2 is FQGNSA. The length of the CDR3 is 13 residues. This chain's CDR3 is CASSKRGGYGYTF. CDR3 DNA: TGTGCCAGCAGTAAAAGGGGTGGCTATGGCTACACCTTC. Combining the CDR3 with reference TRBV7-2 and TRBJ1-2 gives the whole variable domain GAGVSQSPSNKVTEKGKDVELRCDPISGHTALYWYRQSLGQGLEFLIYFQGNSAPDKSGLPSDRFSAERTGGSVSTLTIQRTQQEDSAVYLCASSKRGGYGYTFGSGTRLTVV.

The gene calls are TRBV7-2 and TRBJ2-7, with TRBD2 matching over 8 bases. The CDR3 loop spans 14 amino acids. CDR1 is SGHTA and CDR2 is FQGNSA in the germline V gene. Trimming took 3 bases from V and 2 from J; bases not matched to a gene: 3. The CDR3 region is CASSFPGGAYEQYF. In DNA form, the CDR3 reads TGTGCCAGCAGCTTCCCGGGAGGGGCCTACGAGCAGTACTTC.

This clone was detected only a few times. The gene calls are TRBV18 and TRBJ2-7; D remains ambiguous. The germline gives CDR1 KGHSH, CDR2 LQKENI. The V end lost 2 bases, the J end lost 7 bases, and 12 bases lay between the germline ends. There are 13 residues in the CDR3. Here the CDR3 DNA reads TGTGCCAGCTCACCAAACACGGCGCGGGAGCAGTACTTC. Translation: CASSPNTAREQYF.

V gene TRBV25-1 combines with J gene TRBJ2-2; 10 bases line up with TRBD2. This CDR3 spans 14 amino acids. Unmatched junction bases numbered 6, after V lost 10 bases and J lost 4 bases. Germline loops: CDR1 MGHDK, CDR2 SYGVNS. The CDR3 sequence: CATKREGTTGELFF. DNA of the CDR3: TGTGCCACCAAGCGGGAGGGGACCACCGGGGAGCTGTTTTTT.

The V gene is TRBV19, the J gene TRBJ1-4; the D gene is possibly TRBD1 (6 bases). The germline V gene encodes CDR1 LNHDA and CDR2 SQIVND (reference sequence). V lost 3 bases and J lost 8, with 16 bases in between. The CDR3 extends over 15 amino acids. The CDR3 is CASSITGRGEEKLFF. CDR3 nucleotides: TGTGCCAGTAGTATTACAGGCAGGGGAGAGGAAAAACTGTTTTTT.

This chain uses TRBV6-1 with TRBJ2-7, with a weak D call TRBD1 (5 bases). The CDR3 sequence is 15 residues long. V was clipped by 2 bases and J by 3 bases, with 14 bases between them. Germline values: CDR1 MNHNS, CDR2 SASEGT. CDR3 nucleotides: TGTGCCAGCAGTGAATGGCAGGGTGCGAACTACGAGCAGTACTTC. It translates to CASSEWQGANYEQYF.

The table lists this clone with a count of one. The CDR3 DNA sequence: TGTGCCAGCAGCTTAGGGGGGGCGGAAGCCTACAATGAGCAGTTCTTC. Translated, it gives CASSLGGAEAYNEQFF. J is TRBJ2-1 and V is TRBV5-6, with TRBD2 as a possible D gene (7 bases). Germline lookup yields CDR1 SGHDT and CDR2 YYEEEE. The length of the CDR3 is 16 residues. Trimming took off 2 bases at V and 2 bases at J, with 14 bases between the two ends.

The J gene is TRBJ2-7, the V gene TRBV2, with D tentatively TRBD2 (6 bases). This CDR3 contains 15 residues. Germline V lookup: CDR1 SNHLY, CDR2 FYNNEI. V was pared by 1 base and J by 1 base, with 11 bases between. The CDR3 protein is CASSEGDGRSYEQYF. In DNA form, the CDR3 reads TGTGCCAGCAGTGAAGGGGACGGGAGATCCTACGAGCAGTACTTC.

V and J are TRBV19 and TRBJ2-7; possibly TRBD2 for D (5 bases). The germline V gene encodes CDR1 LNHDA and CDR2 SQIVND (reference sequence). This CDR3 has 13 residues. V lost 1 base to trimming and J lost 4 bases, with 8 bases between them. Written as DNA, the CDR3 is TGTGCCAGTAGTATAGGGACGGGGTACGAGCAGTACTTC. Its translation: CASSIGTGYEQYF.